The 5 T cell receptor beta chains in this list originate from one sample, sequenced in a study of T cell repertoires in cytomegalovirus infection. TCRdb recomputed calls from the reads with MiXCR, one row per CDR3 protein. Altogether just under 550,000 distinct CDR3 sequences are present, approximately 25% being singletons, with the ten largest covering approximately 13%. What was sequenced was PBMCs. The receptors come from a human donor in good health (CMV status not recorded). Some clones in this sample may be carry-over from other donors' samples.

This chain connects TRBV12-3 or TRBV12-4 to TRBJ1-1; 7 bases are shared with TRBD1. The CDR3 sequence is 14 residues long. V trimming: 2 bases; J trimming: 4 bases; junction bases outside the gene matches: 4. CDR3 sequence (DNA): TGTGCCAGCAGTTTAAACGCAGGGGGCACTGAAGCTTTCTTT. It specifies CASSLNAGGTEAFF.

This clonotype was seen a handful of times. The chain has TRBV7-3 and TRBJ2-3, with D perhaps TRBD1 (6 bases). Germline CDR1 and CDR2: SGHTA and FQGTGA. The V end lost 2 bases, the J end lost 2 bases, and 11 bases lay between the germline ends. This CDR3 has 15 amino acids. The CDR3: CASSLGTLNTDTQYF. The CDR3 DNA follows: TGTGCCAGCAGCTTAGGGACACTCAACACAGATACGCAGTATTTT. Based on the CDR3 plus reference TRBV7-3 and TRBJ2-3, the full variable domain is GAGVSQTPSNKVTEKGKYVELRCDPISGHTALYWYRQSLGQGPEFLIYFQGTGAADDSGLPNDRFFAVRPEGSVSTLKIQRTERGDSAVYLCASSLGTLNTDTQYFGPGTRLTVL.

This clonotype was detected a few times. The V gene is TRBV19, the J gene TRBJ1-1; 7 positions match TRBD1. The CDR3 contains 15 residues. Looked up from germline, CDR1 is LNHDA and CDR2 is SQIVND (reference sequence). After removal of 6 bases from V and 2 bases from J, the junction contained 9 bases not matched to a gene. The CDR3 DNA sequence: TGTGCCAGTAGCAGCGCAGGGGGAAGTAACACTGAAGCTTTCTTT. Residues: CASSSAGGSNTEAFF.

This clonotype was seen only a few times. V and J are TRBV28 and TRBJ2-7; the D is unclear. The germline V gene has CDR1 MDHEN and CDR2 SYDVKM. The V gene lost 3 bases and the J gene lost 4 bases, with 10 bases spanning the gap. CDR3 size: 13 residues. CDR3 sequence reads: CASSFGVGYEQYF. For the CDR3, the DNA is TGTGCCAGCAGTTTTGGGGTAGGGTACGAGCAGTACTTC. The entire variable domain, with the rest obtained from reference TRBV28 and TRBJ2-7, is as follows: DVKVTQSSRYLVKRTGEKVFLECVQDMDHENMFWYRQDPGLGLRLIYFSYDVKMKEKGDIPEGYSVSREKKERFSLILESASTNQTSMYLCASSFGVGYEQYFGPGTRLTVT.

The chain links TRBV2 to TRBJ2-6; D possibly corresponds to TRBD1 (6 bases). CDR1 and CDR2 from the germline V gene are SNHLY and FYNNEI. V was cut by 4 bases and J by 0 bases, with 16 bases left in between. The CDR3 totals 18 residues. CDR3 sequence: CASSVTGHKSSGANVLTF. In DNA, the CDR3 is TGTGCCAGCAGTGTAACGGGACACAAGAGCTCTGGGGCCAACGTCCTGACTTTC.